Presented here are 13 T cell receptor beta chains from one specimen sequenced in a study of Graves' ophthalmopathy and Graves' hyperthyroidism. Transcripts of RNA were the source for amplifying TCR beta CDR3 regions. Following a first-round RT-PCR that used HTBI primers, a second-round multiplex PCR was carried out. TCRdb processed the multiplex PCR reads anew with MiXCR; each CDR3 protein has one entry. The sample comprises under 400,000 distinct CDR3 sequences, 15% to 20% of which are singletons, and around an eighth rests with the top ten. Material for sequencing was peripheral blood. These TCRs come from an adult man with Graves' ophthalmopathy.

This clonotype was recorded many times. V is TRBV12-3 or TRBV12-4 and J is TRBJ2-6; unclear D gene. The CDR3 extends over 12 amino acids. Trimming pared 5 bases from V and 2 bases from J, leaving 1 base between. CDR3 loop: CASSPGANVLTF. The CDR3 nucleotides are TGTGCCAGCAGTCCTGGGGCCAACGTCCTGACTTTC.

This clonotype was seen at least ten times. The chain has TRBV4-3 and TRBJ1-2; D is unclear. Trimming took off 2 bases at V and 4 bases at J, with 14 bases between the two ends. The V gene's germline CDR1 is LGHNA and CDR2 YSLEER. This CDR3 has 15 residues. CDR3: CASSQTDTESYGYTF. CDR3 DNA sequence: TGCGCCAGCAGCCAAACCGACACGGAAAGCTATGGCTACACCTTC.

The rearrangement links TRBV12-3 or TRBV12-4 to TRBJ2-6; D uncertain. V lost 3 bases and J 4 bases, leaving 16 bases between the germline ends. CDR3 length equals 17 residues. CDR3 bases: TGTGCCAGCAGTTTCCTGCGCAGGTACACCGGGGCCAACGTCCTGACTTTC. Its translation is CASSFLRRYTGANVLTF.

This clonotype appeared many times. This rearrangement joins TRBV10-2 to TRBJ2-7; 9 bases line up with TRBD1. CDR1 and CDR2 from the germline V gene are WSHSY and SAAADI. The junction had 7 bases not matched to a gene; V was cut back by 4 bases and J by 3 bases. CDR3 length: 15 amino acids. In DNA, the CDR3 is TGCGCCAGCAGTGTTACAGGGGGCGATCGCTACGAGCAGTACTTC. This encodes CASSVTGGDRYEQYF.

This clonotype was counted many times. The rearrangement uses TRBV7-2 and TRBJ2-5; 7 nucleotides line up with TRBD1. After removal of 1 base from V and 2 bases from J, the junction contained 7 bases not matched to a gene. Germline lookup yields CDR1 SGHTA and CDR2 FQGNSA. The CDR3 covers 16 residues. The CDR3 DNA follows: TGTGCCAGCAGCTTAGGATGGCCAGGGGGACAAGAGACCCAGTACTTC. This encodes CASSLGWPGGQETQYF.

The chain employs TRBV6-5 and TRBJ2-7; TRBD1 aligns across 7 bases. This CDR3 spans 15 amino acids. The V and J ends lost 2 bases and 6 bases, in that order; junction bases with no gene match: 10. Germline assignment: CDR1 MNHEY and CDR2 SVGAGI. The CDR3 region is CASSYKGAPLSEQYF. CDR3 nucleotides: TGTGCCAGCAGTTACAAGGGGGCGCCGCTAAGCGAGCAGTACTTC.

This clonotype has at least ten counts. The genes are TRBV5-1 and TRBJ2-5, with TRBD2 matching 8 bases. V was clipped by 3 bases and J by 0 bases; unmatched bases: 13. Germline CDR1 reads SGHRS; CDR2 reads YFSETQ. This CDR3 contains 18 residues. The CDR3 region has the DNA TGCGCCAGCAGCTCCGGCCTTTCTAGCGGGCTATACCAAGAGACCCAGTACTTC. It is translated as CASSSGLSSGLYQETQYF.

This clonotype was counted many times. The V call is TRBV12-3 or TRBV12-4, the J call TRBJ2-2; tentatively, D is TRBD2 (5 bases). V lost 6 bases to trimming and J lost 4 bases, with 12 bases between them. The CDR3 has 14 residues. The CDR3 here is CASSPRRATGELFF. The CDR3 DNA follows: TGTGCCAGCAGCCCACGGCGGGCCACCGGGGAGCTGTTTTTT.

This clonotype was seen ten or more times. The chain links TRBV6-2 or TRBV6-3 to TRBJ2-2; no reliable D call. The CDR3 consists of 13 residues. V was trimmed by 5 bases and J by 6 bases, leaving 10 bases between them. From germline, CDR1 is MNHEY and CDR2 SVGEGT. The CDR3 nucleotides are TGTGCCAGCAGTCCAGGTTATCCCGGGGAGCTGTTTTTT. Translated, it gives CASSPGYPGELFF.

This clonotype was seen repeatedly, ten times or more. The chain carries TRBV7-3 and TRBJ2-6; D possibly corresponds to TRBD1 (6 bases). The CDR3 runs 17 residues. Germline CDR1 reads SGHTA; CDR2 reads FQGTGA. Trimming stripped 4 bases from V and 4 bases from J, with 17 bases between. In DNA form, the CDR3 reads TGTGCCAGCAGCTCCCCCGATACAGGGCGCGGGGCCAACGTCCTGACTTTC. It is translated as CASSSPDTGRGANVLTF.

This clonotype was picked up many times. The V call is TRBV30, the J call TRBJ2-2; maybe TRBD1 (7 bases). CDR3 length: 12 amino acids. Germline-derived CDR1 and CDR2 are GTSNPN and SVGIG (reference sequence). The V end was cut by 6 bases, the J end by 8 bases, with 13 bases between. The CDR3 DNA sequence: TGTGCCTGCAGGGGGGCTCGGGGGGAGCTGTTTTTT. It translates to CACRGARGELFF.

Many counts were recorded for this clonotype. J is TRBJ2-7 and V is TRBV19, with D perhaps TRBD2 (5 bases). V dropped 6 bases and J dropped 0 bases, with 9 bases sitting between them. Germline CDR1 is LNHDA and CDR2 is SQIVND (reference sequence). The CDR3 runs 13 residues. The CDR3 nucleotides are TGTGCCAGTAGCTCGGGGAGCTCCTACGAGCAGTACTTC. Protein sequence: CASSSGSSYEQYF.

The chain recombines TRBV11-2 with TRBJ2-7; the D is unclear. CDR3 length: 10 residues. Germline-derived CDR1 and CDR2 are SGHAT and FQNNGV. V shed 8 bases and J shed 4 bases, with 6 bases lying between them. The CDR3 reads CASGPYEQYF. The DNA of the CDR3 is TGTGCCAGCGGACCGTACGAGCAGTACTTC.